Listed below are T cell receptor beta chains from one sample, sequenced in a study of T cell responses to AZD1222 COVID-19 vaccine. The repertoire was sequenced with immunoSEQ multiplex PCR; TCRdb's copy has only in-frame clones and lacks some. This sample has 110,000 or so clones, with 85% to 90% found just once. Source: peripheral blood, taken on day 0 of AZD1222 vaccination. The receptors shown here come from an adult in good health. The CDR3 runs from the conserved cysteine through the conserved F or W. The D gene is left open where the match is weak. Size is stated for part of the rows, as once, few or many counts, or as a class when the clone is expanded.

>TRBJ1-1|TRBV4-1|TRBD1|.
CASSLSDRGEAPEAFF
TGCGCCAGCAGCCTCTCAGACAGGGGAGAAGCCCCTGAAGCTTTCTTT
>TRBJ2-7|TRBV21-1|.|.
CASSPGRLAGDDYEQYF
TGTGCCAGCAGCCCCGGGCGACTAGCGGGGGACGACTACGAGCAGTACTTC
>TRBJ2-2|TRBV19|TRBD2|.
CASTQRGGNTGELFF
TGTGCCAGTACCCAGCGGGGGGGGAACACCGGGGAGCTGTTTTTT
>TRBJ2-1|TRBV6-5|.|.
CASSSPSGQTNEQFF
TGTGCCAGCAGTTCCCCGTCAGGACAAACTAATGAGCAGTTCTTC
>TRBJ1-1|TRBV19|.|.
CASSAGRNTEAFF
TGTGCCAGTAGCGCGGGCCGCAACACTGAAGCTTTCTTT
>TRBJ2-5|TRBV23-1|TRBD1|.
CASSHPGTGQETQYF
TGCGCCAGCAGTCACCCCGGGACAGGGCAAGAGACCCAGTACTTC
>TRBJ2-1|TRBV10-2|.|.
CASSDRSEANEQFF
TGCGCCAGCAGTGATCGGTCGGAGGCCAATGAGCAGTTCTTC
>TRBJ2-3|TRBV9|.|.
CASSVDGRSDTQYF
TGTGCCAGCAGCGTAGATGGCAGATCAGATACGCAGTATTTT
>TRBJ1-4|TRBV7-2|TRBD1|once
CASSLQGVYGEKLFF
TGTGCCAGCAGCTTACAGGGGGTGTATGGAGAAAAACTGTTTTTT
>TRBJ2-5|TRBV5-1|TRBD1|.
CASSEGQRLETQYF
TGCGCCAGCAGCGAGGGACAGCGGCTGGAGACCCAGTACTTC
>TRBJ2-1|TRBV29-1|.|.
CSVEDAREEQFF
TGCAGCGTTGAAGATGCGCGGGAAGAGCAGTTCTTC
>TRBJ2-3|TRBV15|.|.
CATSGRREDTQYF
TGTGCCACCAGCGGTCGACGCGAAGATACGCAGTATTTT
>TRBJ2-3|TRBV19|.|.
CAINRGGLEDTQYF
TGTGCCATCAACAGGGGGGGCCTGGAAGATACGCAGTATTTT
>TRBJ2-7|TRBV2|TRBD2|.
CASSEGEGMDEQYF
TGTGCCAGCAGTGAAGGGGAGGGTATGGACGAGCAGTACTTC
>TRBJ2-7|TRBV5-1|.|.
CASSLGAYEQYF
TGCGCCAGCAGCTTGGGGGCCTACGAGCAGTACTTC
>TRBJ1-4|TRBV4-1|.|once
CASSHPDSAFGKLFF
TGCGCCAGCAGCCACCCCGACAGTGCCTTCGGAAAACTGTTTTTT
>TRBJ2-7|TRBV6-2/TRBV6-3|TRBD1|.
CASSSLGGETYSYEQYF
TGTGCCAGCAGTTCCCTAGGGGGCGAAACTTACTCCTACGAGCAGTACTTC
>TRBJ1-1|TRBV18|.|.
CASSPSEANTEAFF
TGTGCCAGCTCACCTTCTGAGGCGAACACTGAAGCTTTCTTT
>TRBJ2-2|TRBV2|.|.
CASSERRGATWGGELFF
TGTGCCAGCAGTGAGAGACGGGGAGCTACCTGGGGCGGGGAGCTGTTTTTT
>TRBJ2-7|TRBV6-5|.|.
CASSRGAGAYEQYF
TGTGCCAGCAGTCGGGGGGCCGGGGCCTACGAGCAGTACTTC
>TRBJ1-1|TRBV10-2|TRBD1|.
CASRKLQGINGNTEAFF
TGCGCCAGCAGGAAATTACAGGGGATTAATGGGAACACTGAAGCTTTCTTT
>TRBJ2-4|TRBV19|.|.
CASRPRDGGQLVKNIQYF
TGTGCCAGTAGACCCCGGGATGGGGGCCAATTAGTCAAAAACATTCAGTACTTC
>TRBJ2-1|TRBV9|TRBD2|.
CASSEPRRAGGLISSYNEQFF
TGTGCCAGCAGCGAGCCCCGACGGGCGGGGGGACTGATAAGCTCCTACAATGAGCAGTTCTTC
>TRBJ1-2|TRBV28|.|few
CATLIRVSGYTF
TGTGCCACCCTCATCAGGGTGAGTGGCTACACCTTC
>TRBJ2-2|TRBV5-3|TRBD2|.
CARAAPGGKTGELFF
TGTGCCAGAGCTGCCCCGGGGGGTAAAACCGGGGAGCTGTTTTTT
>TRBJ1-4|TRBV28|TRBD1|.
CASSLRGGFEKLFF
TGTGCCAGCAGCCTCAGGGGGGGATTTGAAAAACTGTTTTTT
>TRBJ1-1|TRBV2|.|.
CASRGYREYTEAFF
TGTGCCAGCAGAGGGTACAGGGAATACACTGAAGCTTTCTTT
>TRBJ1-5|TRBV6-5|.|.
CASSPLSEVSQPQHF
TGTGCCAGCAGCCCATTATCCGAGGTGAGCCAGCCCCAGCATTTT
>TRBJ2-3|TRBV3-1/TRBV3-2|.|.
CASSQRGTDTQYF
TGTGCCAGCAGCCAAAGGGGCACAGATACGCAGTATTTT
>TRBJ2-2|TRBV25-1|.|.
CASSPMDRNTGELFF
TGTGCCAGCAGTCCTATGGACAGGAACACCGGGGAGCTGTTTTTT
>TRBJ1-2|TRBV3-1/TRBV3-2|.|.
CASSQGSGLYGYTF
TGTGCCAGCAGCCAAGGGAGCGGCCTCTATGGCTACACCTTC
>TRBJ2-1|TRBV12-5|TRBD1|few
CASVPGQGYNEQFF
TGTGCTAGTGTCCCGGGACAGGGGTACAATGAGCAGTTCTTC
>TRBJ1-2|TRBV4-1|.|.
CASSQEPGGYGYTF
TGCGCCAGCAGCCAAGAACCGGGAGGCTATGGCTACACCTTC
>TRBJ2-6|TRBV27|.|.
CASKRGGANVLTF
TGTGCCAGCAAGAGGGGTGGGGCCAACGTCCTGACTTTC
>TRBJ2-5|TRBV2|.|few
CASTATGTEIYF
TGTGCCAGCACTGCGACGGGGACTGAAATTTACTTC
>TRBJ1-1|TRBV19|.|.
CASSMWQITEAFF
TGTGCCAGTAGTATGTGGCAAATCACTGAAGCTTTCTTT
>TRBJ1-2|TRBV28|.|few
CASSHGGTHYGYTF
TGTGCCAGCAGTCACGGGGGGACCCACTATGGCTACACCTTC
>TRBJ2-7|TRBV23-1|.|.
CASSHADRSSYEQYF
TGCGCCAGCAGTCACGCGGACAGAAGCTCCTACGAGCAGTACTTC
>TRBJ1-1|TRBV3-1/TRBV3-2|.|.
CASSPGTENTEAFF
TGTGCCAGCAGCCCCGGGACGGAGAACACTGAAGCTTTCTTT
>TRBJ2-7|TRBV10-1|.|.
CASRDKTRRFYEQYF
TGCGCCAGCAGAGACAAGACTAGGAGGTTTTACGAGCAGTACTTC
>TRBJ2-2|TRBV5-1|.|few
CASRTDGGTTGELFF
TGCGCCAGCCGAACCGATGGGGGTACGACCGGGGAGCTGTTTTTT
>TRBJ1-1|TRBV4-1|TRBD1|.
CASSRGQSTEAFF
TGCGCCAGCAGCCGGGGACAGAGCACTGAAGCTTTCTTT
>TRBJ1-1|TRBV28|.|once
CASSLPGSAEAFF
TGTGCCAGCAGTTTGCCGGGGAGTGCTGAAGCTTTCTTT
>TRBJ2-1|TRBV2|.|.
CASSQSTREQFF
TGTGCCAGCAGTCAAAGCACCCGTGAGCAGTTCTTC
>TRBJ2-3|TRBV3-1/TRBV3-2|.|.
CASSQDRAVGRTDTQYF
TGTGCCAGCAGCCAAGATCGGGCCGTCGGCCGCACAGATACGCAGTATTTT
>TRBJ1-1|TRBV29-1|.|.
CSVSGTLNTEAFF
TGCAGCGTTTCAGGGACCCTGAACACTGAAGCTTTCTTT
>TRBJ2-3|TRBV12-3/TRBV12-4|.|.
CASSSGMTDTQYF
TGTGCCAGCAGTTCCGGGATGACAGATACGCAGTATTTT
>TRBJ2-7|TRBV28|.|.
CASIRDGTYEQYF
TGTGCCAGCATCCGGGACGGCACCTACGAGCAGTACTTC
>TRBJ2-1|TRBV5-1|TRBD2|few
CATKTEGGVNEQFF
TGCGCCACCAAGACCGAGGGAGGGGTCAATGAGCAGTTCTTC
>TRBJ2-1|TRBV10-3|TRBD2|.
CAISELSSGFNEQFF
TGTGCCATCAGTGAGTTGTCTAGCGGGTTCAATGAGCAGTTCTTC
>TRBJ1-1|TRBV10-1|.|.
CASSQFSEAFF
TGCGCCAGCAGTCAGTTTTCTGAAGCTTTCTTT
>TRBJ1-1|TRBV20-1|.|.
CSASPGSQDTEAFF
TGCAGTGCTAGTCCGGGCAGTCAGGATACTGAAGCTTTCTTT